Listed here are 22 T cell receptor gamma chains from one sample, sequenced in a study of gamma-delta chains in newborns, infants, children. TCRdb reanalysed the reads with CATT. The table lists several hundred gamma-chain clones, about 40% of them singletons. Sequenced sample: blood. The receptors come from a child who was a newborn, infant or young child, either healthy, febrile or measles-vaccinated (not recorded which).

V usage is TRGV4 and J usage is TRGJ1 or TRGJ2. No J gene is reported in TCRdb; it was inferred here by comparing the DNA with germline. This CDR3 contains 12 residues. V shed 4 bases, J shed 9 bases, and the junction held 9 bases outside the gene matches. Germline loops: CDR1 EGSTGY, CDR2 YDSYTSSV. CDR3 amino acids: CATWEGLRKKLF. The CDR3 nucleotides are TGTGCCACCTGGGAGGGGCTACGTAAGAAACTCTTT.

The chain employs TRGV4 and TRGJ1 or TRGJ2. No J segment appears in TCRdb, so it was assigned here by matching the sequence to germline. The CDR3 is 14 residues long. Per the germline V gene, CDR1 is EGSTGY and CDR2 is YDSYTSSV. Losses at the gene ends were 3 bases for V and 2 bases for J; bases not matched to a gene: 7. The CDR3, as DNA: TGTGCCACCTGGGATTCGGATTATTATTATAAGAAACTCTTT. It codes for CATWDSDYYYKKLF.

The J gene is uncalled and the V gene is TRGV3. The germline V gene encodes CDR1 VTNTFY and CDR2 YDVSTARD (reference sequence). The CDR3 has 15 residues. CDR3 DNA sequence: TGTGCCACCTGGGACGGGCGCGGGGGTACGTATAAGAAGCTCTTT. Its protein is CATWDGRGGTYKKLF.

This clone was observed a single time. The V gene is listed as TRGV9; no J gene was called. This CDR3 has 13 amino acids. Looked up from germline, CDR1 is GITISATS and CDR2 is ISYDGTV (reference sequence). Here the CDR3 reads CALWELNNKNKLF. The CDR3 DNA reads as TGTGCCTTGTGGGAGTTGAATAATAAAAACAAACTATTT.

In its sample, this clone is large. J is TRGJP and V is TRGV9. Germline assignment: CDR1 GITISATS and CDR2 ISYDGTV (reference sequence). With V trimmed by 3 bases and J by 4 bases, 3 bases remained unmatched. The CDR3 spans 16 residues. The CDR3 region is CALWESQELGKKIKVF. The CDR3 DNA follows: TGTGCCTTGTGGGAGTCCCAAGAGTTGGGCAAAAAAATCAAGGTATTT.

This clone is large in the sample. The chain carries TRGV9 and TRGJ1 or TRGJ2. Losses at the gene ends were 4 bases for V and 10 bases for J; bases not matched to a gene: 4. The CDR3 has 10 residues. Germline values: CDR1 GITISATS, CDR2 ISYDGTV (reference sequence). CDR3 in DNA: TGTGCCTTGTGGGAACGCAAGAAACTCTTT. Translating gives CALWERKKLF.

The V and J genes are TRGV8 and TRGJ1 or TRGJ2. TCRdb leaves out the J gene; it was filled in here by matching the DNA to germline. Trimming took 4 bases from V and 12 from J; bases not matched to a gene: 3. This CDR3 comprises 9 residues. Looked up from germline, CDR1 is VENAVY and CDR2 is YDSYNSRV. In DNA, the CDR3 is TGTGCCACCTGGGAGGGGAAACTCTTT. It codes for CATWEGKLF.

This clone was found a few times. The chain combines TRGV9 with TRGJP. The J gene is not listed in TCRdb, so it was assigned here from a DNA match to germline. This CDR3 is built from 17 residues. Per the germline V gene, CDR1 is GITISATS and CDR2 is ISYDGTV (reference sequence). Trimming cost V 3 bases and J 4 bases; bases outside gene matches: 6. This CDR3 is CALWESIQELGKKIKVF. The CDR3 DNA follows: TGTGCCTTGTGGGAGTCAATTCAAGAGTTGGGCAAAAAAATCAAGGTATTT.

This clone was recorded only once. A much larger clone lies a single base off, so this may be a read error. CDR3 in amino acids: CALWEVIAGLGKKIKVF. CDR3 bases: TGTGCCTTGTGGGAGGTGATCGCAGGGTTGGGCAAAAAAATCAAGGTATTT. The rearrangement uses TRGV9 and TRGJP. Matching the DNA to germline supplied the J gene, which TCRdb does not give. Germline V lookup: CDR1 GITISATS, CDR2 ISYDGTV (reference sequence). This CDR3 spans 17 amino acids. V dropped 0 bases and J dropped 9; count of bases not matched to a gene: 8.

The CDR3 DNA is TGTGCCTTGTTGGACGCTAAGCAAGAGTTGGGCAAAAAAATCAAGGTATTT. Its protein product is CALLDAKQELGKKIKVF. This chain links TRGV9 with TRGJP. Because TCRdb records no J gene, it was assigned here through a match of the DNA to germline. CDR1 and CDR2 (germline): GITISATS, ISYDGTV (reference sequence). This CDR3 is 17 amino acids long. The junction had 10 bases not matched to a gene; V was cut back by 8 bases and J by 3 bases.

This clone is large. The rearrangement links TRGV3 to TRGJ1 or TRGJ2. Germline lookup yields CDR1 VTNTFY and CDR2 YDVSTARD (reference sequence). The ends lost 6 bases at V and 3 bases at J; junction bases unmatched: 2. This CDR3 is built from 11 residues. CDR3 sequence reads: CATWFYYKKLF. DNA for the CDR3: TGTGCCACCTGGTTTTATTATAAGAAACTCTTT.

Remarks on this clone: A much bigger clone sits one base away, suggesting this may be a read error. The CDR3 nucleotides read TGTGCCACCTTGGATGGAGGGGAGAAACTCTTT. Protein: CATLDGGEKLF. J gene TRGJ1 or TRGJ2 was identified, but the V gene was not called. The CDR3 extends over 11 amino acids.

A note on this clone: A much larger clone is a single base away; this may be a read error. The CDR3 here is CATWDSSTNYYKELF. The CDR3 DNA sequence: TGTGCCACCTGGGACAGCTCTACAAATTATTATAAGGAACTCTTT. The V segment is TRGV3, and no J call was made. The germline V gene has CDR1 VTNTFY and CDR2 YDVSTARD (reference sequence). The CDR3 has 15 residues.

This clone is large (0.1 to 1%) within its sample. The same CDR3 is also encoded by other DNA sequences in this sample. The chain carries TRGV9 and TRGJP. CDR3 length equals 15 residues. The V segment lost 0 bases and the J segment 8 bases; nucleotides outside the gene matches: 1. Germline V CDR1 and CDR2: GITISATS, ISYDGTV (reference sequence). Written as DNA, the CDR3 is TGTGCCTTGTGGGAGGTGCAGTTGGGCAAAAAAATCAAGGTATTT. It translates to CALWEVQLGKKIKVF.

Notes on this clone: With a much larger clone just one base away, this may be a read error. CDR3: CALWGVGGYKKLF. The CDR3 nucleotides are TGTGCCTTGTGGGGGGTGGGAGGTTATAAGAAACTCTTT. The genes are TRGV9 and TRGJ1 or TRGJ2. No J gene was available from TCRdb, and it was assigned here by a germline match of the DNA. Germline V CDR1 and CDR2: GITISATS, ISYDGTV (reference sequence). This CDR3 is 13 amino acids long.

By sample fraction, this clone is large (0.1 to 1%). V usage is TRGV9 and J usage is TRGJ1 or TRGJ2. Germline CDR1 and CDR2: GITISATS and ISYDGTV (reference sequence). The CDR3 is made up of 16 amino acids. With V trimmed by 0 bases and J by 3 bases, 11 bases remained unmatched. The CDR3 protein is CALWEVQDPPYYKKLF. In nucleotides, the CDR3 is TGTGCCTTGTGGGAGGTGCAGGATCCCCCTTATTATAAGAAACTCTTT.

This clone is labeled large. The rearrangement joins TRGV3 to TRGJ1 or TRGJ2. The J gene is absent in TCRdb and was assigned here via DNA matching to germline. The CDR3 is 15 amino acids. CDR1 VTNTFY and CDR2 YDVSTARD come from the germline V gene (reference sequence). With 0 bases clipped from V and 1 base from J, the junction kept 6 bases outside the gene matches. CDR3 DNA sequence: TGTGCCACCTGGGACAGGCGGGGAAATTATTATAAGAAACTCTTT. Its protein product is CATWDRRGNYYKKLF.

The chain is built from TRGV4 and TRGJ1 or TRGJ2. No J gene is reported in TCRdb; it was inferred here by comparing the DNA with germline. V lost 2 bases, J lost 7 bases, and 11 bases stayed unmatched. This CDR3 region has 14 residues. Germline V CDR1 and CDR2: EGSTGY, YDSYTSSV. The CDR3 nucleotides read TGTGCCACCTGGGATGCCCCGGTTAAGTATAAGAAACTCTTT. It is translated as CATWDAPVKYKKLF.

This clone occurred a few times. The rearrangement links TRGV9 to TRGJ1 or TRGJ2. TCRdb gives no J gene; it was assigned here by matching the DNA to germline. V shed 2 bases and J 1 base; nucleotides not matched to a gene: 2. The CDR3 spans 13 residues. The germline CDR1 and CDR2 sequences are GITISATS and ISYDGTV (reference sequence). This CDR3 is CALWEANYYKKLF. CDR3 coding DNA: TGTGCCTTGTGGGAGGCCAATTATTATAAGAAACTCTTT.

A few counts support this clone. It is likely a read error: a sequence one base away is far more abundant. Other DNA variants within this sample encode the same CDR3. The chain is built from TRGV9 and TRGJP. The J gene is absent in TCRdb and was assigned here via DNA matching to germline. Germline lookup yields CDR1 GITISATS and CDR2 ISYDGTV (reference sequence). This CDR3 region has 16 residues. The CDR3 here is CALWEVQEVGKKIKVF. Written as DNA, the CDR3 is TGTGCCTTGTGGGAGGTGCAAGAGGTGGGCAAAAAAATCAAGGTATTT.

This clone came up a few times. The chain combines TRGV5 with TRGJ1 or TRGJ2. TCRdb supplies no J gene; here it was assigned by aligning the nucleotide sequence to germline. Germline assignment: CDR1 VINAFY and CDR2 YDVSNSKD. The junction had 5 bases not matched to a gene; V was cut back by 0 bases and J by 12 bases. This CDR3 region has 11 residues. This chain's CDR3 is CATWDRPGKLF. In DNA form, the CDR3 reads TGTGCCACCTGGGACAGGCCGGGGAAACTCTTT.

Worth noting for this clone: Just one base apart from a much larger clone, this may be a read error. The sample carries other DNA sequences with the same CDR3. The gene calls are TRGV4 and TRGJ1 or TRGJ2. No J gene was available from TCRdb, and it was assigned here by a germline match of the DNA. Germline lookup yields CDR1 EGSTGY and CDR2 YDSYTSSV. V gave up 2 bases and J gave up 10 bases; unmatched junction bases: 5. This CDR3 region has 11 residues. This CDR3 reads CATWDVYKKLF. The CDR3 DNA sequence: TGTGCCACCTGGGATGTGTACAAGAAACTCTTT.